This TCR beta chain stems from a study of blood T cell repertoires in COVID-19. The table came from immunoSEQ multiplex PCR; TCRdb's copy has only in-frame clones and leaves some out. Of roughly 140,000 clones listed, 70% to 85% are singletons. Sample: peripheral blood. The receptor was isolated from a woman aged 45-59 years with acute or convalescent COVID-19.

CDR3 in amino acids: CAGGQTGNYGYTF. In nucleotides, the CDR3 is TGTGCCGGGGGACAGACAGGCAACTATGGCTACACCTTC. This chain uses TRBV2 with TRBJ1-2; 7 bases fit TRBD1. The V segment lost 11 bases and the J segment 2 bases; nucleotides outside the gene matches: 8. Germline CDR1 and CDR2: SNHLY and FYNNEI. The CDR3 has 13 residues. Full variable domain (remainder filled in from reference TRBV2 and TRBJ1-2): EPEVTQTPSHQVTQMGQEVILRCVPISNHLYFYWYRQILGQKVEFLVSFYNNEISEKSEIFDDQFSVERPDGSNFTLKIRSTKLEDSAMYFCAGGQTGNYGYTFGSGTRLTVV.